This is a list of T cell receptor beta chains from one sample in a study of cytomegalovirus exposure and HLA in healthy donors. The assay was immunoSEQ multiplex PCR, and TCRdb's table has in-frame clones only and misses some. The sample has approximately 60,000 clones; roughly 84% are singletons. Sequencing used PBMCs. The origin of the receptors is a man aged 25-40 years in good health and CMV-seronegative. CDR3s include the opening cysteine and the closing phenylalanine or tryptophan. The order of the fields is V gene, J gene, CDR3 protein.

v_gene: TRBV27; j_gene: TRBJ1-5; CDR3aa: CASSPRLRNQPQHF
v_gene: TRBV19; j_gene: TRBJ2-1; CDR3aa: CASNQLGDWGQFF
v_gene: TRBV4-3; j_gene: TRBJ2-1; CDR3aa: CASSRGLGSYNEQFF
v_gene: TRBV7-3; j_gene: TRBJ1-6; CDR3aa: CASSLRPGVANSPLHF
v_gene: TRBV2; j_gene: TRBJ1-2; CDR3aa: CASSVDSYGYTF
v_gene: TRBV6-6; j_gene: TRBJ1-6; CDR3aa: CASSYSSIRSSPLHF
v_gene: TRBV7-9; j_gene: TRBJ2-1; CDR3aa: CASIETSGRFYNEQFF
v_gene: TRBV18; j_gene: TRBJ2-5; CDR3aa: CASSPPGQGTLKTQYF
v_gene: TRBV7-9; j_gene: TRBJ1-1; CDR3aa: CSSSLARRGAFF
v_gene: TRBV21-1; j_gene: TRBJ1-5; CDR3aa: CASSPRPGTGNQPQHF
v_gene: TRBV7-2; j_gene: TRBJ2-6; CDR3aa: CASSGTGQANVLTF
v_gene: TRBV19; j_gene: TRBJ1-4; CDR3aa: CASSMPLGGANEKLFF
v_gene: TRBV5-1; j_gene: TRBJ1-1; CDR3aa: CASTAVGRLNTEAFF
v_gene: TRBV5-4; j_gene: TRBJ2-5; CDR3aa: CASSLRGGQETQYF
v_gene: TRBV5-1; j_gene: TRBJ1-2; CDR3aa: CASSPQPTRASNYGYTF
v_gene: TRBV18; j_gene: TRBJ2-7; CDR3aa: CASSPLGGEQYF
v_gene: TRBV6-6; j_gene: TRBJ1-5; CDR3aa: CASRDTGFSQPQHF